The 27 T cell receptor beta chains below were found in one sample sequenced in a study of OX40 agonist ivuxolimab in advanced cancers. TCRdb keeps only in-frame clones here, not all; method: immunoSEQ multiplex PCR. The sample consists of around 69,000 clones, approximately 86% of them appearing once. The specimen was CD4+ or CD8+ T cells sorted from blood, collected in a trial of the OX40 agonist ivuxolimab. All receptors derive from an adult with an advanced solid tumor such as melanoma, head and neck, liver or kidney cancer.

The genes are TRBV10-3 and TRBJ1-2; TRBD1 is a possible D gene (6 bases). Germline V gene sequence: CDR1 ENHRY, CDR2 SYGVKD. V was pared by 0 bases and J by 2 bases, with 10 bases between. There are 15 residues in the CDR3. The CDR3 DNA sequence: TGTGCCATCAGTGAGTCGACAGGTCCCAACTATGGCTACACCTTC. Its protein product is CAISESTGPNYGYTF.

The CDR3 region is CASSLLNPNTEAFF. DNA of the CDR3: TGCGCCAGCAGCTTGCTAAATCCGAACACTGAAGCTTTCTTT. This chain uses TRBV5-1 with TRBJ1-1; D remains ambiguous. Trimming pared 1 base from V and 1 base from J, leaving 8 bases between. This CDR3 spans 14 amino acids. From germline, CDR1 is SGHRS and CDR2 YFSETQ.

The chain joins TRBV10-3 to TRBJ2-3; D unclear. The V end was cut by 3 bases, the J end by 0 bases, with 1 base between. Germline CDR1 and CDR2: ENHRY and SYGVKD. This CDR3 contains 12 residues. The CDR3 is CAISDSTDTQYF. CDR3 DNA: TGTGCCATCAGTGATAGCACAGATACGCAGTATTTT.

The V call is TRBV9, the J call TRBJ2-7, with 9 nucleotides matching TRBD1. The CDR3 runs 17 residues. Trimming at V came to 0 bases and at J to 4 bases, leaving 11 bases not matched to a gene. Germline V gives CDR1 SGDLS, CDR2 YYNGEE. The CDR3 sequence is CASSVALVIQGAYEQYF. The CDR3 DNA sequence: TGTGCCAGCAGCGTAGCTCTAGTTATACAGGGGGCTTACGAGCAGTACTTC.

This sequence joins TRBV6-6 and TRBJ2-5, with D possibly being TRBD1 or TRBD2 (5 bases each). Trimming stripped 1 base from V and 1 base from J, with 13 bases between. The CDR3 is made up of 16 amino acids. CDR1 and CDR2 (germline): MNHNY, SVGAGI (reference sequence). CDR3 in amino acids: CASSYWGTEAQETQYF. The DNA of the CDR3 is TGTGCCAGCAGTTACTGGGGGACGGAGGCCCAAGAGACCCAGTACTTC.

The CDR3 DNA follows: TGTGCCAGCAGCTTCGCCGGGGAGAATACGCAGTATTTT. It specifies CASSFAGENTQYF. V is TRBV7-2 and J is TRBJ2-3, with D tentatively TRBD2 (5 bases). Germline V gene lookup returns CDR1 SGHTA and CDR2 FQGNSA. The CDR3 consists of 13 residues. V lost 3 bases to trimming and J lost 7 bases, with 11 bases between them.

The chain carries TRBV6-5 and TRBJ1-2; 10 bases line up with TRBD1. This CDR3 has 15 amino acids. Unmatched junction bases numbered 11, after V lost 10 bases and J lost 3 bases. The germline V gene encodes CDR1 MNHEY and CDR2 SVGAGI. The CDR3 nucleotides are TGTGCCACTCGGGACAGGGGAGGAGGTGACTATGGCTACACCTTC. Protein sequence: CATRDRGGGDYGYTF.

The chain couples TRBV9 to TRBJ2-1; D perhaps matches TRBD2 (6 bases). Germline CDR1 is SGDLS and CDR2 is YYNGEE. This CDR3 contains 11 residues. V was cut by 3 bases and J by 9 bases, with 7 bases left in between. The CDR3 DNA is TGTGCCAGCAGCGGGGAGGCTGAGCAGTTCTTC. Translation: CASSGEAEQFF.

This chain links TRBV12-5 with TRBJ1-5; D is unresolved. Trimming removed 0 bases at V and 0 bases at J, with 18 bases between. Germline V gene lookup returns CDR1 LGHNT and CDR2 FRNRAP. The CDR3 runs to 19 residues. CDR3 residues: CASGLVISTSGVSNQPQHF. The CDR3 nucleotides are TGTGCTAGTGGTTTGGTAATCTCTACCAGCGGAGTTAGCAATCAGCCCCAGCATTTT. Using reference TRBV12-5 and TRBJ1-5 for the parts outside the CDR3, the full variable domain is DARVTQTPRHKVTEMGQEVTMRCQPILGHNTVFWYRQTMMQGLELLAYFRNRAPLDDSGMPKDRFSAEMPDATLATLKIQPSEPRDSAVYFCASGLVISTSGVSNQPQHFGDGTRLSIL.

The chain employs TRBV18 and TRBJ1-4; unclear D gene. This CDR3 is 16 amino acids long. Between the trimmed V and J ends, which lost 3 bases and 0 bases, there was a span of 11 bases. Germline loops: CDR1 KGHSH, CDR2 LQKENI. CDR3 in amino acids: CASSPLQPATNEKLFF. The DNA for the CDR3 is TGTGCCAGCTCACCCCTGCAGCCTGCAACTAATGAAAAACTGTTTTTT.

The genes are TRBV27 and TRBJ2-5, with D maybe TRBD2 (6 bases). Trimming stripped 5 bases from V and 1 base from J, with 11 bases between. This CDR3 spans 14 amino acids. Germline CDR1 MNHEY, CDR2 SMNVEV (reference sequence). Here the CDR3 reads CASSMLGGQETQYF. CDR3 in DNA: TGTGCCAGCAGTATGTTGGGGGGCCAAGAGACCCAGTACTTC.

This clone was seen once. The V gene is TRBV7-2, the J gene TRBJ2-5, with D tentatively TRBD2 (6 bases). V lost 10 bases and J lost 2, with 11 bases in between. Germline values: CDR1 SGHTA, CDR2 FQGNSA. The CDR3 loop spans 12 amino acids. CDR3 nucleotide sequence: TGTGCCACCTCTAGCGTGCAAGAGACCCAGTACTTC. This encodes CATSSVQETQYF.

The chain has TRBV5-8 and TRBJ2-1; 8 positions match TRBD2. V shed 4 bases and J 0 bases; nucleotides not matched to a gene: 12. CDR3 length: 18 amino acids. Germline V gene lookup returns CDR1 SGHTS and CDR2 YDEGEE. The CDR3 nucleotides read TGTGCCAGCAGCCCCCCGCGGGGGGATTCCAGCTCCTACAATGAGCAGTTCTTC. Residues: CASSPPRGDSSSYNEQFF.

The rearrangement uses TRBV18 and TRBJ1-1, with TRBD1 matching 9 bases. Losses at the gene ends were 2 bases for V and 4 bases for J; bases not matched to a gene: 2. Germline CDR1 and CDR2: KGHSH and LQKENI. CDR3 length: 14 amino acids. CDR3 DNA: TGTGCCAGCTCACCAAGACAGGGGGTCACTGAAGCTTTCTTT. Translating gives CASSPRQGVTEAFF. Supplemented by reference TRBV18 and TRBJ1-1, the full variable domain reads NAGVMQNPRHLVRRRGQEARLRCSPMKGHSHVYWYRQLPEEGLKFMVYLQKENIIDESGMPKERFSAEFPKEGPSILRIQQVVRGDSAAYFCASSPRQGVTEAFFGQGTRLTVV.

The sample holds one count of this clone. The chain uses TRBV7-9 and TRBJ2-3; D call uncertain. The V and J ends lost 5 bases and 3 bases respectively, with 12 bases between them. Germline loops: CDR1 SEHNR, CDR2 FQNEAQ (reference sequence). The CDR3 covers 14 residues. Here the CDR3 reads CASSLSLPTDTQYF. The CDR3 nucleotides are TGTGCCAGCAGCCTCAGTCTTCCAACAGATACGCAGTATTTT.

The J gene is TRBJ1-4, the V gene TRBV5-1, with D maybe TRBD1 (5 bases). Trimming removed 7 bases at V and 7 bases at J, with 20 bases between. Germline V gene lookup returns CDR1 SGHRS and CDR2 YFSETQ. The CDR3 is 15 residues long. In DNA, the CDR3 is TGCGCCAGCCGATCGAGCGGGGCCAGCGCTGAAAAACTGTTTTTT. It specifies CASRSSGASAEKLFF.

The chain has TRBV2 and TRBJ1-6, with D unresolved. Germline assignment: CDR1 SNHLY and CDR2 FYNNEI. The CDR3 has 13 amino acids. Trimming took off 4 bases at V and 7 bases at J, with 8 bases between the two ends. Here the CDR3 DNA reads TGTGCCAGCAGTGTAACGAGAAATTCACCCCTCCACTTT. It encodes CASSVTRNSPLHF.

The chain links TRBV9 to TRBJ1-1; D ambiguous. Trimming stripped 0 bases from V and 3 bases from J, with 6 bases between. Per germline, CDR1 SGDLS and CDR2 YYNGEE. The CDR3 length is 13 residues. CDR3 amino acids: CASSVDDYTEAFF. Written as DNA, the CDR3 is TGTGCCAGCAGCGTAGATGACTACACTGAAGCTTTCTTT.

The CDR3 bases are TGTGCCAGCAGCTTTCCCCCAGAAGGATTGAGTTATGGCTACACCTTC. Its protein product is CASSFPPEGLSYGYTF. This chain links TRBV7-2 with TRBJ1-2; no definite D call. The germline V and J ends were trimmed by 3 bases and 5 bases, with 19 bases remaining between them. The CDR3 spans 16 residues. Germline values: CDR1 SGHTA, CDR2 FQGNSA.

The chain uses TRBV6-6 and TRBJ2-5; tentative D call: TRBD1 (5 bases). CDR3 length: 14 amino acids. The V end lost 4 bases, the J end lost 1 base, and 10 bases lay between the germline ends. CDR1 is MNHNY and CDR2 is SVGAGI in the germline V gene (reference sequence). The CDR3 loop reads CASSLGQGQETQYF. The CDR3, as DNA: TGTGCCAGCAGTTTGGGCCAGGGCCAAGAGACCCAGTACTTC.

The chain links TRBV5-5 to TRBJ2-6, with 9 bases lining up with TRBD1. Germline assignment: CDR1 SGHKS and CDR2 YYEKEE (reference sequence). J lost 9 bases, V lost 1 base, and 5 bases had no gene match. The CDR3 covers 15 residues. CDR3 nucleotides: TGTGCCAGCAGCTTGTGGGGACAGGGAGGCAACGTCCTGACTTTC. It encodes CASSLWGQGGNVLTF.

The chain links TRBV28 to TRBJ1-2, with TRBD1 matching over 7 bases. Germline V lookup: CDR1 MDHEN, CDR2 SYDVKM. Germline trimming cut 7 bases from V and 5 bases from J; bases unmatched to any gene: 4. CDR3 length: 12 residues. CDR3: CASKDRRYGYTF. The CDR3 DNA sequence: TGTGCCAGCAAGGACAGGAGATATGGCTACACCTTC.

CDR3 sequence reads: CASSLVVVEGQPQHF. In DNA, the CDR3 is TGTGCCAGCAGCTTAGTCGTAGTCGAGGGTCAGCCCCAGCATTTT. V is TRBV7-2 and J is TRBJ1-5; no firm D call. The ends were cut back, 1 base at V and 6 bases at J, with 13 bases in the middle. The germline V gene encodes CDR1 SGHTA and CDR2 FQGNSA. The CDR3 is made up of 15 amino acids. Full variable domain (outside the CDR3, taken from reference TRBV7-2 and TRBJ1-5): GAGVSQSPSNKVTEKGKDVELRCDPISGHTALYWYRQSLGQGLEFLIYFQGNSAPDKSGLPSDRFSAERTGGSVSTLTIQRTQQEDSAVYLCASSLVVVEGQPQHFGDGTRLSIL.

The CDR3 DNA follows: TGTGCCAGCAGTCAGTGGACGGGAATGAACACTGAAGCTTTCTTT. Translated, it gives CASSQWTGMNTEAFF. V is TRBV6-5 and J is TRBJ1-1; D not certain. Trimming cost V 5 bases and J 0 bases, with 13 bases left between them. The germline gives CDR1 MNHEY, CDR2 SVGAGI. This CDR3 has 15 amino acids.

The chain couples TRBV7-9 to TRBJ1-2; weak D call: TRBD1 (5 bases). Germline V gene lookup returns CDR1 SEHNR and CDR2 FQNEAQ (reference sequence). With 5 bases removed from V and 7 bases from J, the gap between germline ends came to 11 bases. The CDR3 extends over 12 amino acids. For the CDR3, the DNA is TGTGCCAGCAGCCCAGGGTCGTCTGGCTACACCTTC. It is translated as CASSPGSSGYTF.

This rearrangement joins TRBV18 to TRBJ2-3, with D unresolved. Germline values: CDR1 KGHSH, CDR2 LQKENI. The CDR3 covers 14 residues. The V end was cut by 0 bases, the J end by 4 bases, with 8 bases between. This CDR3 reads CASSPPSVSDTQYF. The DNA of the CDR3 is TGTGCCAGCTCACCACCGTCGGTGTCAGATACGCAGTATTTT.

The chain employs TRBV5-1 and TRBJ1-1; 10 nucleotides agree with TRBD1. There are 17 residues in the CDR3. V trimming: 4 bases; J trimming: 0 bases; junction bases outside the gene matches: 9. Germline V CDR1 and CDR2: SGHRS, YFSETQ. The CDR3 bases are TGCGCCAGCAGCCCTGGACAGGGGGTCCTTATGAACACTGAAGCTTTCTTT. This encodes CASSPGQGVLMNTEAFF.